The entry below describes one T cell receptor beta chain. The antigen is unknown. This sample is drawn from a study of human T cells and chemical hapten exposure. As to time point: patch test 3, about 24 weeks after DPC sensitization. The sample's treatment: therapeutic diphenylcyclopropenone sensitization with weekly scalp DPC. Unfractionated whole blood yielded total RNA. Study results and limitations: Clustering by CDR3 similarity yielded significantly more large clusters from expanded TCRs than controls.

Trimming pared 3 bases from V and 4 bases from J, leaving 7 bases between. The length of the CDR3 is 13 residues. The germline V gene encodes CDR1 MDHEN and CDR2 SYDVKM. Single cDNA molecules in the library carried unique molecular identifiers attached during preparation. In TCRdb, the RACE reads were re-called with MiXCR into one record per CDR3 protein. The sample shows about 90,000 distinct CDR3 sequences, approximately 11% of them seen only once. The rearrangement links TRBV28 to TRBJ1-5; D unresolved. This receptor was taken from a woman in her 30s with alopecia areata. Some clones in this sample may be carry-over from other donors' samples. The sample here was whole blood, taken in connection with sensitization to the hapten diphenylcyclopropenone (DPC). This CDR3 reads CASSFGFNQPQHF. DNA of the CDR3: TGTGCCAGCAGTTTTGGGTTTAATCAGCCCCAGCATTTT.